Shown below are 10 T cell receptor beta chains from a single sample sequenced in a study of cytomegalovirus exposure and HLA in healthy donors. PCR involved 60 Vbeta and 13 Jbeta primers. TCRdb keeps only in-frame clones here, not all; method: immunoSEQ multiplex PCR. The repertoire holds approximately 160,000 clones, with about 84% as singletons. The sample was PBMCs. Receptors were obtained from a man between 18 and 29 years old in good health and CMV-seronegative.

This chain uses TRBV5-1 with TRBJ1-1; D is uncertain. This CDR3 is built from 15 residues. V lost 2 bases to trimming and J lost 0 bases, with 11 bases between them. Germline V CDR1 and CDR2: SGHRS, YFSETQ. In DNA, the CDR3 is TGCGCCAGCAGCTTAACAGAGTATCTGAACACTGAAGCTTTCTTT. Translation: CASSLTEYLNTEAFF.

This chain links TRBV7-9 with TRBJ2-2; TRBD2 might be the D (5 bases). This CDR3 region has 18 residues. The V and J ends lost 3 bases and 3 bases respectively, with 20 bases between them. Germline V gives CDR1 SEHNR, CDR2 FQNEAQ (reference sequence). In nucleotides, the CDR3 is TGTGCCAGCAGCTTCCCTATTAAACCGCTGAGGGACACCGGGGAGCTGTTTTTT. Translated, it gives CASSFPIKPLRDTGELFF. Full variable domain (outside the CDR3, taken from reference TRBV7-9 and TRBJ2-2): DTGVSQNPRHKITKRGQNVTFRCDPISEHNRLYWYRQTLGQGPEFLTYFQNEAQLEKSRLLSDRFSAERPKGSFSTLEIQRTEQGDSAMYLCASSFPIKPLRDTGELFFGEGSRLTVL.

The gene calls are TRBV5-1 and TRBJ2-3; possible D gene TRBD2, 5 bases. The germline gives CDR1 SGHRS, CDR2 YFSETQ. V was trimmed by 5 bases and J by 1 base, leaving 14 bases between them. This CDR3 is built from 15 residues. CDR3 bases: TGCGCCAGCAGTGGTGGAGGTCCGCGCACAGATACGCAGTATTTT. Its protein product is CASSGGGPRTDTQYF.

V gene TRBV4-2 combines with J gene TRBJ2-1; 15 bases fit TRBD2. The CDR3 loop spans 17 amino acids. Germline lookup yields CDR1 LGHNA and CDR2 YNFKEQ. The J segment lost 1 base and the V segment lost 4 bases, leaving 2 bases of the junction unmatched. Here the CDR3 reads CASSPGLAGGSYNEQFF. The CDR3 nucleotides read TGTGCCAGCAGCCCGGGACTAGCGGGGGGTTCCTACAATGAGCAGTTCTTC.

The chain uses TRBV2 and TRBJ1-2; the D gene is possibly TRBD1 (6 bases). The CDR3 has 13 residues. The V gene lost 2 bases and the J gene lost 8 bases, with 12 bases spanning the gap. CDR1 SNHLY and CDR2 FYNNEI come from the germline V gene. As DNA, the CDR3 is TGTGCCAGCAGTGAACAGGGGCAGGAAGGCTACACCTTC. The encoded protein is CASSEQGQEGYTF.

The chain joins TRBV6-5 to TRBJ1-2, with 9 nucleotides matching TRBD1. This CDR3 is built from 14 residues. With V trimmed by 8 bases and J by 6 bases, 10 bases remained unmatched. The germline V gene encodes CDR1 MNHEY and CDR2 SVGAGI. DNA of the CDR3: TGTGCCAGCGCCTCCGGGACAGGGTGGGATGGCTACACCTTC. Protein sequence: CASASGTGWDGYTF.

The CDR3 reads CSVVRTGGGYEQYF. CDR3 coding DNA: TGCAGCGTGGTTAGGACAGGGGGTGGCTACGAGCAGTACTTC. The chain couples TRBV29-1 to TRBJ2-7, with 10 bases fitting TRBD1. Germline V lookup: CDR1 SQVTM, CDR2 ANQGSEA. The CDR3 is 14 amino acids. Trimming at V came to 6 bases and at J to 3 bases, leaving 8 bases not matched to a gene.

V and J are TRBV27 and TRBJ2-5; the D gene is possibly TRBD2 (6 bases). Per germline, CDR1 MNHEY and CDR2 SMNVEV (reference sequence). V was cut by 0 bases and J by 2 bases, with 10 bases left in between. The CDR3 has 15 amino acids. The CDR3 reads CASSLSAGLQETQYF. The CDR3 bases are TGTGCCAGCAGTTTATCGGCGGGGTTGCAAGAGACCCAGTACTTC.

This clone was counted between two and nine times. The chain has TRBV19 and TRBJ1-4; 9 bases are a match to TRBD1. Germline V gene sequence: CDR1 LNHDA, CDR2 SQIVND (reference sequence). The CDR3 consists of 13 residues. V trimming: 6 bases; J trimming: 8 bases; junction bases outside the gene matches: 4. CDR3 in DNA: TGTGCCAGTAGGGACAGGGGAAGGGAAAAACTGTTTTTT. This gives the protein CASRDRGREKLFF.

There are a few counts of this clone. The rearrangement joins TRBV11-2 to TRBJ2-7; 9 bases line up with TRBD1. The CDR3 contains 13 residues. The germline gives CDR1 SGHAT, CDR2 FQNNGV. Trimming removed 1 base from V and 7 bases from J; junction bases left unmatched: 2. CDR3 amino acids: CASSLGGTGEQYF. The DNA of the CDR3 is TGTGCCAGCAGCTTAGGAGGGACAGGGGAGCAGTACTTC.